Below are 20 T cell receptor beta chains sequenced from a single sample in a study of post-analysis software for immune sequencing data. Study results and caveats: In patients, TRBV5-6, TRBV5-1 and TRBV20-1 belonged to five TRBV segments found more frequently than in controls.

These receptors lack a known antigen. cDNA libraries for TCR beta contained unique molecular identifiers. TCRdb re-called the PCR reads with MiXCR, one entry per CDR3 protein. The table shows hundreds of thousands of distinct CDR3 sequences, with 30% occurring only once. Sequencing was performed on blood. The receptors shown here come from a girl under 18 with multiple sclerosis.

This clonotype was recorded a few times. V is TRBV29-1 and J is TRBJ2-3; TRBD2 agrees at 9 bases. The CDR3 is 14 residues long. Trimming took 1 base from V and 5 from J; bases not matched to a gene: 4. The V gene's germline CDR1 is SQVTM and CDR2 ANQGSEA. For the CDR3, the DNA is TGCAGCGTTGAAGGTGGGACTAGCCTAGATACGCAGTATTTT. Translation: CSVEGGTSLDTQYF.

The rearrangement joins TRBV12-3 or TRBV12-4 to TRBJ1-2; D ambiguous. V gave up 3 bases and J gave up 4 bases, with 12 bases separating them. CDR3 length equals 14 residues. The CDR3: CASSFGQEGYGYTF. CDR3 bases: TGTGCCAGCAGTTTCGGCCAGGAGGGCTATGGCTACACCTTC.

This clonotype was observed a handful of times. The rearrangement uses TRBV29-1 and TRBJ2-1; 7 bases agree with TRBD2. Trimming took 1 base from V and 0 from J; bases not matched to a gene: 6. The CDR3 spans 16 residues. Germline CDR1 reads SQVTM; CDR2 reads ANQGSEA. The CDR3 nucleotides read TGCAGCGTTGAAGCTCCTACTAGCGTCTCCTACAATGAGCAGTTCTTC. The encoded protein is CSVEAPTSVSYNEQFF.

The chain couples TRBV7-2 to TRBJ2-1; D unclear. The CDR3 is 17 residues long. The V end lost 5 bases, the J end lost 7 bases, and 24 bases lay between the germline ends. The germline CDR1 and CDR2 sequences are SGHTA and FQGNSA. CDR3 sequence (DNA): TGTGCCAGCAGCCGACGGAACAGACCACCTACTAAAAATGAGCAGTTCTTC. Translation gives CASSRRNRPPTKNEQFF.

The J gene is TRBJ2-2, the V gene TRBV5-1; 8 bases agree with TRBD2. The length of the CDR3 is 17 residues. CDR1 is SGHRS, CDR2 YFSETQ, per germline. The ends lost 4 bases at V and 1 base at J; junction bases unmatched: 9. CDR3 amino acids: CASSNGPGLGNTGELFF. In DNA, the CDR3 is TGCGCCAGCAGCAACGGACCGGGACTAGGGAACACCGGGGAGCTGTTTTTT.

The V call is TRBV28, the J call TRBJ2-1; weak D call: TRBD2 (7 bases). V was clipped by 6 bases and J by 5 bases, with 20 bases between them. The CDR3 runs to 16 residues. The germline CDR1 and CDR2 sequences are MDHEN and SYDVKM. The CDR3 loop reads CASSSPGGSRNNEQFF. CDR3 DNA sequence: TGTGCCAGCAGCTCCCCGGGGGGCTCCCGCAACAATGAGCAGTTCTTC.

The sample holds many counts of this clonotype. The chain links TRBV7-9 to TRBJ2-1, with D possibly being TRBD1 or TRBD2 (5 bases each). V shed 6 bases and J shed 4 bases, with 13 bases lying between them. Germline CDR1 and CDR2: SEHNR and FQNEAQ (reference sequence). The CDR3 contains 14 residues. CDR3 residues: CASRSPGRYNEQFF. CDR3 nucleotides: TGTGCCAGCAGGTCACCGGGACGGTACAATGAGCAGTTCTTC.

The V and J genes are TRBV28 and TRBJ2-4, with D hard to call. Germline CDR1 reads MDHEN; CDR2 reads SYDVKM. The CDR3 covers 16 residues. The ends were cut back, 3 bases at V and 0 bases at J, with 12 bases in the middle. Here the CDR3 reads CASSFNLALAKNIQYF. The CDR3 DNA follows: TGTGCCAGCAGTTTTAACCTCGCCCTAGCCAAAAACATTCAGTACTTC.

This chain connects TRBV5-1 to TRBJ2-1; 7 positions agree with TRBD1. With 4 bases clipped from V and 10 bases from J, the junction kept 17 bases outside the gene matches. CDR3 size: 16 residues. Germline loops: CDR1 SGHRS, CDR2 YFSETQ. Written as DNA, the CDR3 is TGCGCCAGCAGCCAGCCAGGGGGTTCCCCCATTGGCGAGCAGTTCTTC. It specifies CASSQPGGSPIGEQFF.

This clonotype appeared a few times. The J gene is TRBJ2-5, the V gene TRBV25-1; 13 bases line up with TRBD2. This CDR3 has 19 amino acids. Germline trimming cut 1 base from V and 2 bases from J; bases unmatched to any gene: 10. Germline lookup yields CDR1 MGHDK and CDR2 SYGVNS. CDR3 sequence (DNA): TGTGCCAGCAGTGAATGGCTGGCGGGACTAGCGGGGACTCAAGAGACCCAGTACTTC. Its protein is CASSEWLAGLAGTQETQYF.

The rearrangement uses TRBV7-9 and TRBJ2-1; 8 bases agree with TRBD2. Trimming removed 11 bases from V and 7 bases from J; junction bases left unmatched: 19. The CDR3 has 16 amino acids. CDR1 SEHNR and CDR2 FQNEAQ come from the germline V gene (reference sequence). CDR3 sequence (DNA): TGTGCCGGTGACCCCGGCCGAGCGGGAGTGGGAAATGAGCAGTTCTTC. Protein: CAGDPGRAGVGNEQFF.

In its sample, this clonotype was seen a few times. The V call is TRBV29-1, the J call TRBJ2-1, with D perhaps matching TRBD2 (6 bases). Germline loops: CDR1 SQVTM, CDR2 ANQGSEA. There are 17 residues in the CDR3. V was clipped by 0 bases and J by 5 bases, with 20 bases between them. CDR3 bases: TGCAGCGTTGAAGATTCAAGGGGAGGAAGAGGTCACAATGAGCAGTTCTTC. Its protein is CSVEDSRGGRGHNEQFF.

This clonotype turned up a few times. The CDR3 bases are TGTGCCAGCAGCTACAGGACTAGTGGGGACTATTTCCAAGAGACCCAGTACTTC. The encoded protein is CASSYRTSGDYFQETQYF. V gene TRBV5-6 combines with J gene TRBJ2-5; 7 bases line up with TRBD2. J was trimmed by 1 base and V by 3 bases; bases with no gene match: 15. This CDR3 spans 18 amino acids. The germline CDR1 and CDR2 sequences are SGHDT and YYEEEE.

The chain recombines TRBV7-9 with TRBJ2-7, with D maybe TRBD1 (6 bases). The V gene lost 3 bases and the J gene lost 5 bases, with 14 bases spanning the gap. The germline gives CDR1 SEHNR, CDR2 FQNEAQ (reference sequence). CDR3 length: 14 amino acids. The chain's CDR3 is CASSFDRKGDEQYF. In DNA, the CDR3 is TGTGCCAGCAGCTTCGACAGAAAGGGGGACGAGCAGTACTTC. The full variable domain, completed using reference TRBV7-9 and TRBJ2-7, is DTGVSQNPRHKITKRGQNVTFRCDPISEHNRLYWYRQTLGQGPEFLTYFQNEAQLEKSRLLSDRFSAERPKGSFSTLEIQRTEQGDSAMYLCASSFDRKGDEQYFGPGTRLTVT.

The chain's CDR3 is CASSAGDSITFDIQYF. The CDR3 DNA sequence: TGCGCCAGCAGCGCAGGGGACAGTATTACTTTCGACATTCAGTACTTC. The V and J genes are TRBV5-1 and TRBJ2-7, with TRBD1 matching 7 bases. The better agreement between TRBJ2-4 and the DNA end casts doubt on the J call. The CDR3 has 16 amino acids. Germline lookup yields CDR1 SGHRS and CDR2 YFSETQ.

This clonotype showed up many times. This sequence joins TRBV6-2 or TRBV6-3 and TRBJ2-3, with TRBD2 matching 10 bases. The CDR3 runs to 15 residues. CDR1 is MNHEY and CDR2 is SVGEGT in the germline V gene. Trimming cost V 5 bases and J 5 bases; bases outside gene matches: 7. CDR3 nucleotide sequence: TGTGCCAGCAGTGATCTAGCGGGAGTTGGAGATACGCAGTATTTT. Its protein is CASSDLAGVGDTQYF.

The chain recombines TRBV20-1 with TRBJ2-6; 8 bases align to TRBD2. CDR3 length: 19 amino acids. The J segment lost 0 bases and the V segment lost 1 base, leaving 11 bases of the junction unmatched. Germline CDR1 reads DFQATT; CDR2 reads SNEGSKA (reference sequence). CDR3 DNA sequence: TGCAGTGCTAGAGGGGGGGCTAGCGGGCTGTACTCTGGGGCCAACGTCCTGACTTTC. It translates to CSARGGASGLYSGANVLTF.

The chain recombines TRBV20-1 with TRBJ2-7, with 14 nucleotides matching TRBD2. Germline V gives CDR1 DFQATT, CDR2 SNEGSKA (reference sequence). Germline trimming cut 4 bases from V and 0 bases from J; bases unmatched to any gene: 11. The CDR3 contains 18 residues. For the CDR3, the DNA is TGCAGTGCTACTCCCCTCTGGACTAGCGGGAGGAGCTCCTACGAGCAGTACTTC. It yields the protein CSATPLWTSGRSSYEQYF.

This clonotype turned up a few times. This chain connects TRBV20-1 to TRBJ2-1; 9 bases are a match to TRBD1. Germline trimming cut 5 bases from V and 7 bases from J; bases unmatched to any gene: 9. Germline lookup yields CDR1 DFQATT and CDR2 SNEGSKA (reference sequence). The CDR3 totals 14 residues. The CDR3 loop is CSAPGTGRRNEQFF. The CDR3 nucleotides read TGCAGTGCTCCCGGGACAGGGAGGAGGAATGAGCAGTTCTTC.

This clonotype came up many times. V gene TRBV5-8 combines with J gene TRBJ1-2; D gene uncertain. The CDR3 sequence is 15 residues long. Germline CDR1 SGHTS, CDR2 YDEGEE. Trimming cost V 3 bases and J 7 bases, with 19 bases left between them. The CDR3 DNA follows: TGTGCCAGCAGCTACTTTGTGGGCAGAGATGCTGGCTACACCTTC. Translation gives CASSYFVGRDAGYTF.